The rows below give T cell receptor beta chains drawn from one sample of a study of blood T cell repertoires in COVID-19. Clones were sequenced by immunoSEQ multiplex PCR, and TCRdb holds only the in-frame ones, with some missing. Among a few hundred thousand clones listed, about 78% were seen once. The sequenced sample consisted of peripheral blood. The receptors originated from a woman aged 70 to 79 with acute or convalescent COVID-19. CDR3s include the opening cysteine and the closing phenylalanine or tryptophan. A D gene is named only where the DNA matches it firmly. Clone size is not always given. Where it is, it says once, few, many or a class for expanded clones.

D: -; V: TRBV6-1; J: TRBJ1-5; size: -; DNA: TGTGCCAGCACAGGACAGATTAACAATCAGCCCCAGCATTTT; CDR3: CASTGQINNQPQHF
D: TRBD1; V: TRBV18; J: TRBJ1-2; size: -; DNA: TGTGCCAGCTCTCCTACCGGGACAGGAGAAGCCTATGGCTACACCTTC; CDR3: CASSPTGTGEAYGYTF
D: -; V: TRBV10-3; J: TRBJ1-1; size: -; DNA: TGTGCCATCAGTGCTGACAGTGGAGAGAACACTGAAGCTTTCTTT; CDR3: CAISADSGENTEAFF
D: -; V: TRBV7-9; J: TRBJ2-3; size: few; DNA: TGTGCCAGCAGCGTGACATTTAGCACAGATACGCAGTATTTT; CDR3: CASSVTFSTDTQYF
D: -; V: TRBV6-1; J: TRBJ1-4; size: -; DNA: TGTGCCAGCAGTGAAATTCACGGGGCAACTAATGAAAAACTGTTTTTT; CDR3: CASSEIHGATNEKLFF
D: -; V: TRBV9; J: TRBJ1-1; size: few; DNA: TGTGCCAGCAGCAGACAGGTTGCGAACACTGAAGCTTTCTTT; CDR3: CASSRQVANTEAFF
D: TRBD2; V: TRBV6-5; J: TRBJ2-1; size: -; DNA: TGTGCCACGCGAGAGGTGCGGGGGGGCGGGAATGAGCAGTTCTTC; CDR3: CATREVRGGGNEQFF
D: -; V: TRBV11-2; J: TRBJ1-2; size: -; DNA: TGTGCCAGCAGATCCACAGTGAACTATGGCTACACCTTC; CDR3: CASRSTVNYGYTF
D: -; V: TRBV19; J: TRBJ1-2; size: -; DNA: TGTGCCAGTAGTATAACTGGGAGCTATGGCTACACCTTC; CDR3: CASSITGSYGYTF
D: TRBD1; V: TRBV7-3; J: TRBJ1-2; size: -; DNA: TGTGCCAGCAGCTTGGACAGGGGAGGGGGCTACACCTTC; CDR3: CASSLDRGGGYTF
D: -; V: TRBV19; J: TRBJ1-2; size: few; DNA: TGTGCCAGTAGTCTCTCCCGCCAGGGAGGCTACACCTTC; CDR3: CASSLSRQGGYTF
D: -; V: TRBV6-5; J: TRBJ1-5; size: -; DNA: TGTGCCAGCTCTCGCACGGGGATGAGCAATCAGCCCCAGCATTTT; CDR3: CASSRTGMSNQPQHF
D: TRBD1; V: TRBV25-1; J: TRBJ2-1; size: -; DNA: TGTGCCAGCAGTGGGACAGGGCCCTACAATGAGCAGTTCTTC; CDR3: CASSGTGPYNEQFF
D: -; V: TRBV9; J: TRBJ2-3; size: once; DNA: TGTGCCAGCAGCGTAGAACAGGGTCGGGATACGCAGTATTTT; CDR3: CASSVEQGRDTQYF
D: TRBD1; V: TRBV29-1; J: TRBJ1-1; size: -; DNA: TGCAGCGTTCGGAAAACCGGGACAGGGGATCCTGAAGCTTTCTTT; CDR3: CSVRKTGTGDPEAFF
D: TRBD2; V: TRBV7-3; J: TRBJ2-5; size: -; DNA: TGTGCCAGCAGCATGACTAGCGGGGGTCAAGAGACCCAGTACTTC; CDR3: CASSMTSGGQETQYF
D: -; V: TRBV12-3/TRBV12-4; J: TRBJ2-5; size: -; DNA: TGTGCCAGCAGTTCAGGGACAACGGAGACCCAGTACTTC; CDR3: CASSSGTTETQYF
D: TRBD1; V: TRBV5-4; J: TRBJ1-2; size: -; DNA: TGTGCCAGCAGCTACCCGGGACAGGGGTCTAACTATGGCTACACCTTC; CDR3: CASSYPGQGSNYGYTF
D: TRBD1; V: TRBV5-6; J: TRBJ1-1; size: few; DNA: TGTGCCAGCAGCTCCCGGGACAGTCTGTCTGAAGCTTTCTTT; CDR3: CASSSRDSLSEAFF
D: -; V: TRBV5-1; J: TRBJ1-2; size: few; DNA: TGCGCCAGCAGCTTGGGTCGGGAGAACTATGGCTACACCTTC; CDR3: CASSLGRENYGYTF
D: TRBD1; V: TRBV18; J: TRBJ1-3; size: once; DNA: TGTGCCAGCTCTTCTTCAGGGGGAACCTCTGGAAACACCATATATTTT; CDR3: CASSSSGGTSGNTIYF
D: -; V: TRBV19; J: TRBJ2-2; size: many; DNA: TGTGCCAGTAGTATGTCGGGGGGCGCGCCCGGGGAGCTGTTTTTT; CDR3: CASSMSGGAPGELFF
D: -; V: TRBV5-5; J: TRBJ1-1; size: -; DNA: TGTGCCAGCAGGGTGATTACGGGCACTGAAGCTTTCTTT; CDR3: CASRVITGTEAFF
D: -; V: TRBV2; J: TRBJ2-3; size: -; DNA: TGTGCCAGCACTCGAACGGGGGTTCCGACAGATACGCAGTATTTT; CDR3: CASTRTGVPTDTQYF
D: -; V: TRBV29-1; J: TRBJ1-1; size: -; DNA: TGCAGCGCCGCACGGGGGTCTGAAGCTTTCTTT; CDR3: CSAARGSEAFF
D: TRBD1; V: TRBV5-1; J: TRBJ1-6; size: -; DNA: TGCGCCAGCAGTCCGGACAGGGTGTTTCTTTCACCCCTCCACTTT; CDR3: CASSPDRVFLSPLHF
D: TRBD1; V: TRBV7-8; J: TRBJ1-6; size: many; DNA: TGTGCCAGCAGCTACGTGAGGCGGACAGGGAGCACCTATAATTCACCCCTCCACTTT; CDR3: CASSYVRRTGSTYNSPLHF
D: TRBD1; V: TRBV6-1; J: TRBJ2-5; size: -; DNA: TGTGCCAGCAGTGAAGTTCAGTTTAGGACAGGGGATGTGGAGACCCAGTACTTC; CDR3: CASSEVQFRTGDVETQYF
D: TRBD1; V: TRBV29-1; J: TRBJ2-3; size: -; DNA: TGCAGCGCGGACAGGGACATACAAGATACGCAGTATTTT; CDR3: CSADRDIQDTQYF
D: -; V: TRBV9; J: TRBJ1-6; size: -; DNA: TGTGCCAGCAGCGTAGCCCTGGGAGGTACACCCCTCCACTTT; CDR3: CASSVALGGTPLHF
D: -; V: TRBV9; J: TRBJ1-1; size: -; DNA: TGTGCCAGCAGCGCGTCTCGGGGGGACCCTCCTGAAGCTTTCTTT; CDR3: CASSASRGDPPEAFF
D: TRBD2; V: TRBV25-1; J: TRBJ2-1; size: few; DNA: TGTGCCAGCAGGACTAGCGGGGGGGCCAATGAGCAGTTCTTC; CDR3: CASRTSGGANEQFF
D: TRBD2; V: TRBV2; J: TRBJ2-2; size: once; DNA: TGTGCCAGCAGTGAAGCTGGGAGGGCGGGCACCGGGGAGCTGTTTTTT; CDR3: CASSEAGRAGTGELFF
D: TRBD2; V: TRBV3-1/TRBV3-2; J: TRBJ2-7; size: -; DNA: TGTGCCAGCAGCCAAGATATAAGCGGGGGGTACTACGAGCAGTACTTC; CDR3: CASSQDISGGYYEQYF
D: TRBD1; V: TRBV5-1; J: TRBJ1-4; size: -; DNA: TGCGCCAGCAGCTTGTCAGGGGGTGAAAAACTGTTTTTT; CDR3: CASSLSGGEKLFF
D: TRBD2; V: TRBV18; J: TRBJ2-1; size: -; DNA: TGTGCCAGCTCACCTACTAGCGGGGGGGCCTACAATGAGCAGTTCTTC; CDR3: CASSPTSGGAYNEQFF
D: -; V: TRBV12-5; J: TRBJ1-1; size: -; DNA: TGTGCTAGTGGTTTGGTATCTGGGGCTGGGGTTTTGGTCACTGAAGCTTTCTTT; CDR3: CASGLVSGAGVLVTEAFF
D: TRBD1; V: TRBV5-6; J: TRBJ1-2; size: many; DNA: TGTGCCAGCAGCTTGGGTACAGGGGGTTACTATGGCTACACCTTC; CDR3: CASSLGTGGYYGYTF
D: TRBD2; V: TRBV7-9; J: TRBJ2-7; size: once; DNA: TGTGCCAGCAGCGTGGGACTAGCGGGGGGGGCCTACGAGCAGTACTTC; CDR3: CASSVGLAGGAYEQYF
D: -; V: TRBV18; J: TRBJ1-1; size: -; DNA: TGTGCCAGCTCACCAAGGGCAGGGGACACTGAAGCTTTCTTT; CDR3: CASSPRAGDTEAFF
D: TRBD1; V: TRBV2; J: TRBJ2-2; size: -; DNA: TGTGCCAGCAGCGACGAGAGGGACAGCCAGACCGGGGAGCTGTTTTTT; CDR3: CASSDERDSQTGELFF
D: -; V: TRBV27; J: TRBJ2-7; size: -; DNA: TGTGCCAGCAGTTTACGGTTCTTTCCACGCTCCTACGAGCAGTACTTC; CDR3: CASSLRFFPRSYEQYF
D: TRBD1; V: TRBV19; J: TRBJ2-2; size: few; DNA: TGTGCCAGTAGTATGCCGGGACAGGGAACCGGGGAGCTGTTTTTT; CDR3: CASSMPGQGTGELFF
D: -; V: TRBV7-9; J: TRBJ1-2; size: -; DNA: TGTGCCAGCAGCTTAGTTTGGGGAGCTACTAACTATGGCTACACCTTC; CDR3: CASSLVWGATNYGYTF
D: -; V: TRBV12-3/TRBV12-4; J: TRBJ1-5; size: -; DNA: TGTGCCAGCAGTAGGGGGTACAATCAGCCCCAGCATTTT; CDR3: CASSRGYNQPQHF
D: -; V: TRBV28; J: TRBJ1-4; size: -; DNA: TGTGCCAGCAGGGACCCGGACAGCCGTAATGAAAAACTGTTTTTT; CDR3: CASRDPDSRNEKLFF
D: -; V: TRBV10-3; J: TRBJ2-1; size: -; DNA: TGTGCCATCAGTGATAATCAGGGCGAGTTAAATGAGCAGTTCTTC; CDR3: CAISDNQGELNEQFF
D: -; V: TRBV7-8; J: TRBJ2-7; size: -; DNA: TGTGCCAGCAGCTTAGACGCACTCACGATAACCTACGAGCAGTACTTC; CDR3: CASSLDALTITYEQYF
D: TRBD2; V: TRBV19; J: TRBJ2-3; size: -; DNA: TGTGCCAGTACCGGGCTAGCGGGGACAGATACGCAGTATTTT; CDR3: CASTGLAGTDTQYF
D: -; V: TRBV6-6; J: TRBJ2-7; size: -; DNA: TGTGCCAGCAGTTACGGGGGCAGATCCTACGAGCAGTACTTC; CDR3: CASSYGGRSYEQYF